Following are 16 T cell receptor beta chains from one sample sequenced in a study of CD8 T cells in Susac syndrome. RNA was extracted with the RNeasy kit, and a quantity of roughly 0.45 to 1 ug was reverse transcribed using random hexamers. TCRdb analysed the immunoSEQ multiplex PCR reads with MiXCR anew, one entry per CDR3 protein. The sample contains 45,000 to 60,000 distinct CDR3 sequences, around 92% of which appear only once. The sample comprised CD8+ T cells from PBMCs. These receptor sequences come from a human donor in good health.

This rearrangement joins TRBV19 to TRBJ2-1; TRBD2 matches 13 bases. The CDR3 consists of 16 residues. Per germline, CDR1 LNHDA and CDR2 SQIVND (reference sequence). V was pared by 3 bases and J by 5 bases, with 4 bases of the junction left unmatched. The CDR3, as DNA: TGTGCCAGTAGTATTCTGGGACTAGCGGGAAACAATGAGCAGTTCTTC. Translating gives CASSILGLAGNNEQFF.

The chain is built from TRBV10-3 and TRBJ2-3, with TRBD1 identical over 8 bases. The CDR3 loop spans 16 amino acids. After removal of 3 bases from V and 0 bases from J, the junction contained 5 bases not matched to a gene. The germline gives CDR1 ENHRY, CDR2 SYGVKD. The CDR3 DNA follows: TGTGCCATCAGTGATGCAGGGGGCGGTAGCACAGATACGCAGTATTTT. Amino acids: CAISDAGGGSTDTQYF.

The CDR3 region is CASSYWETGGAEQYF. The CDR3 nucleotides read TGTGCCAGCAGTTATTGGGAGACAGGGGGTGCCGAGCAGTACTTC. The rearrangement links TRBV5-4 to TRBJ2-7, with 9 bases aligning to TRBD1. The CDR3 consists of 15 residues. From germline, CDR1 is SGHNT and CDR2 YYREEE (reference sequence). V dropped 5 bases and J dropped 6; count of bases not matched to a gene: 12. Drawing the rest from reference TRBV5-4 and TRBJ2-7, the complete variable domain is ETGVTQSPTHLIKTRGQQVTLRCSSQSGHNTVSWYQQALGQGPQFIFQYYREEENGRGNFPPRFSGLQFPNYSSELNVNALELDDSALYLCASSYWETGGAEQYFGPGTRLTVT.

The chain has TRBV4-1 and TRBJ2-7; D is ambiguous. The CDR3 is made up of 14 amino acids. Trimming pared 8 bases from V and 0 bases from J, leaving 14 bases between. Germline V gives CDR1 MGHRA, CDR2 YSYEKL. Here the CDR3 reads CASSGQASSYEQYF. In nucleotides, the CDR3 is TGCGCCAGCTCCGGGCAGGCGAGCTCCTACGAGCAGTACTTC.

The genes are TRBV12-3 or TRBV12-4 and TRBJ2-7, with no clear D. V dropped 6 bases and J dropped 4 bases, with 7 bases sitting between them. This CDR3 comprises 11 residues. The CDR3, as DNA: TGTGCCAGCAGCATATCGTACGAGCAGTACTTC. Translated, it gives CASSISYEQYF.

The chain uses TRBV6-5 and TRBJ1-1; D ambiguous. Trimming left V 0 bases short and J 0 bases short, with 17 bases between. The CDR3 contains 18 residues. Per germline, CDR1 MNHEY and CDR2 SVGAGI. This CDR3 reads CASSYSPNPTLMNTEAFF. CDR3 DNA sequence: TGTGCCAGCAGTTACTCCCCCAACCCCACACTCATGAACACTGAAGCTTTCTTT.

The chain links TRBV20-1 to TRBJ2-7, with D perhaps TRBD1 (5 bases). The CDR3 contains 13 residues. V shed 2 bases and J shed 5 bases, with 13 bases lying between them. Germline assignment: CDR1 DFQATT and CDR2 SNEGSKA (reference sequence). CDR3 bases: TGCAGTGCTAGAAGGGCAGGGCAGCACGAGCAGTACTTC. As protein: CSARRAGQHEQYF.

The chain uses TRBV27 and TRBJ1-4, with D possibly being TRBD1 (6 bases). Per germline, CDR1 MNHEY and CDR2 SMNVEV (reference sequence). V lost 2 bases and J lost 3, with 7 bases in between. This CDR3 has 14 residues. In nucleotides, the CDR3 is TGTGCCAGCAGTTTAACAGGGTCTAATGAAAAACTGTTTTTT. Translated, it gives CASSLTGSNEKLFF. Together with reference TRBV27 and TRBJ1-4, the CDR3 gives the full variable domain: EAQVTQNPRYLITVTGKKLTVTCSQNMNHEYMSWYRQDPGLGLRQIYYSMNVEVTDKGDVPEGYKVSRKEKRNFPLILESPSPNQTSLYFCASSLTGSNEKLFFGSGTQLSVL.

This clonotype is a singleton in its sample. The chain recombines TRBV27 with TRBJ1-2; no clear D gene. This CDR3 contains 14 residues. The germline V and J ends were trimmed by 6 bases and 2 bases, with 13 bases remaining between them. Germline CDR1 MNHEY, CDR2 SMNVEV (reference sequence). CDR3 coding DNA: TGTGCCAGCAGACCCACCGGGAGCAACTATGGCTACACCTTC. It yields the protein CASRPTGSNYGYTF.

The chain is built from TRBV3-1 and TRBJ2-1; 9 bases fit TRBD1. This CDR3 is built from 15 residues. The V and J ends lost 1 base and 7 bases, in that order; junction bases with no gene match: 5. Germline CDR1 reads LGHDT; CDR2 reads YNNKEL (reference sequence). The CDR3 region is CASSQAGQGVNEQFF. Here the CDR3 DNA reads TGTGCCAGCAGCCAAGCGGGACAGGGAGTTAATGAGCAGTTCTTC.

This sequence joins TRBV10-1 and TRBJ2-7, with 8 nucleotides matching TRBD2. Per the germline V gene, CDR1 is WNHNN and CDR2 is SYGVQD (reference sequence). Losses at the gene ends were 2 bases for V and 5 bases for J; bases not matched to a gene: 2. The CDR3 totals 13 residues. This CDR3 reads CASSEGLADEQYF. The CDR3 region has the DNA TGCGCCAGCAGTGAGGGACTAGCTGACGAGCAGTACTTC.

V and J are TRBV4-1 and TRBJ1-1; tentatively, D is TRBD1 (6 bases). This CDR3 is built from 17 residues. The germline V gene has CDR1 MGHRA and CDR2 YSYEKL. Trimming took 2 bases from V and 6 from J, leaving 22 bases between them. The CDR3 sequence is CASSQPTGMVTGAEAFF. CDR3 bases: TGCGCCAGCAGCCAACCTACAGGGATGGTCACTGGCGCTGAAGCTTTCTTT.

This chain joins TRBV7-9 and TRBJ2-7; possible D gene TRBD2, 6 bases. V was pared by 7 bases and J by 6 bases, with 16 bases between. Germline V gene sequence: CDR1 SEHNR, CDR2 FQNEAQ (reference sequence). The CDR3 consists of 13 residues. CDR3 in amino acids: CASTRDSKVEQYF. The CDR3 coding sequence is TGTGCCAGCACCCGGGACTCAAAGGTCGAGCAGTACTTC.

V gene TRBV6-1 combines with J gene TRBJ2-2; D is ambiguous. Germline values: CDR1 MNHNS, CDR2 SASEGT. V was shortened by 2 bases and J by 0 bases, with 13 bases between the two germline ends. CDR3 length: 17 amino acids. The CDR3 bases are TGTGCCAGCAGTGAAACACGGCCCCCGACGAACACCGGGGAGCTGTTTTTT. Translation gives CASSETRPPTNTGELFF.

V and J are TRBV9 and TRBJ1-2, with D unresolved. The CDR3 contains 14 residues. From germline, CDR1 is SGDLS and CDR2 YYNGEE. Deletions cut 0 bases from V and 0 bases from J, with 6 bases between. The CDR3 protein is CASSVGQANYGYTF. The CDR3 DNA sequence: TGTGCCAGCAGCGTAGGGCAGGCTAACTATGGCTACACCTTC.

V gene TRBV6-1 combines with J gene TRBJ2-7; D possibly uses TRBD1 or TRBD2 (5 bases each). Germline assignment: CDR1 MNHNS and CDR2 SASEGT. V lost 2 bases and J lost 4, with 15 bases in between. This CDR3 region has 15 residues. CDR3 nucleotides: TGTGCCAGCAGTGAAAGTCGAGGGGCCCCTTACGAGCAGTACTTC. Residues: CASSESRGAPYEQYF.